A single sample gave rise to the 10 T cell receptor beta chains below, sequenced in a study of T cell responses to AZD1222 COVID-19 vaccine. Some clones are missing from TCRdb's copy, which holds only in-frame ones; the method was immunoSEQ multiplex PCR. The sample holds about 190,000 clones, about 92% seen once. Source: peripheral blood, taken on day 0 of AZD1222 vaccination. These receptors originate from an adult in good health.

On this clone itself: Other DNA variants within this sample encode the same CDR3. This CDR3 reads CASSLSGSYEQYF. The CDR3 DNA reads TGTGCCAGCAGCTTATCGGGGAGCTACGAGCAGTACTTC. This rearrangement joins TRBV7-3 to TRBJ2-7; the D gene is possibly TRBD2 (5 bases). Germline V gene lookup returns CDR1 SGHTA and CDR2 FQGTGA. Trimming pared 2 bases from V and 3 bases from J, leaving 8 bases between. There are 13 residues in the CDR3.

The gene calls are TRBV18 and TRBJ1-5; no clear D gene. The CDR3 covers 15 residues. CDR1 KGHSH and CDR2 LQKENI come from the germline V gene. The V and J ends lost 2 bases and 0 bases respectively, with 8 bases between them. The CDR3 DNA sequence: TGTGCCAGCTCACCAATAGGATCTAGCAATCAGCCCCAGCATTTT. It is translated as CASSPIGSSNQPQHF.

The chain links TRBV28 to TRBJ2-1; TRBD2 matches 14 bases. This CDR3 has 16 residues. Unmatched junction bases numbered 5, after V lost 3 bases and J lost 7 bases. Germline V gives CDR1 MDHEN, CDR2 SYDVKM. The chain's CDR3 is CASSLTSGGVRNEQFF. The CDR3 nucleotides read TGTGCCAGCAGTTTGACTAGCGGGGGGGTTAGGAATGAGCAGTTCTTC.

This chain links TRBV10-3 with TRBJ1-5, with TRBD1 identical over 8 bases. V gave up 3 bases and J gave up 6 bases; unmatched junction bases: 7. CDR1 is ENHRY, CDR2 SYGVKD, per germline. The CDR3 runs 15 residues. CDR3 coding DNA: TGTGCCATCAGTGATATGGCAGGGGGCGTTCAGCCCCAGCATTTT. Amino acids: CAISDMAGGVQPQHF.

At least ten counts were recorded for this clone. The V call is TRBV27, the J call TRBJ1-1; D perhaps matches TRBD1 (5 bases). The V and J ends lost 10 bases and 5 bases respectively, with 20 bases between them. Germline CDR1 is MNHEY and CDR2 is SMNVEV (reference sequence). The CDR3 is 14 amino acids. The CDR3 DNA follows: TGTGCCACCCTCCCCCCAGGGATTGTAACTGAAGCTTTCTTT. This encodes CATLPPGIVTEAFF.

Concerning this clone: The germline gene is not matched at one end of the junction; a read error may be the cause. The gene calls are TRBV19 and TRBJ1-2, with 10 bases that match TRBD1. Germline V gives CDR1 LNHDA, CDR2 SQIVND (reference sequence). The CDR3 length is 15 residues. The CDR3 DNA follows: TGTGCCAGTAGTGTAGACAGGGGGCGCTTGAATGGCTACACCTTC. It yields the protein CASSVDRGRLNGYTF.

V is TRBV3-1 (or the pseudogene TRBV3-2) and J is TRBJ1-5, with D possibly TRBD1 on 5 matching bases. CDR1 and CDR2 (germline): LGHDT, YNNKEL (reference sequence). The CDR3 spans 15 residues. V was cut by 5 bases and J by 3 bases, with 14 bases left in between. CDR3 DNA sequence: TGTGCCAGCAGCAATCCAAGAGGGGACAATCAGCCCCAGCATTTT. It codes for CASSNPRGDNQPQHF.

The gene calls are TRBV20-1 and TRBJ2-7; D is perhaps TRBD1 (5 bases). The CDR3 loop spans 13 amino acids. Looked up from germline, CDR1 is DFQATT and CDR2 is SNEGSKA (reference sequence). V was shortened by 3 bases and J by 4 bases, with 13 bases between the two germline ends. The CDR3 region is CSASGQGLYEQYF. CDR3 nucleotides: TGCAGTGCTAGTGGGCAGGGTCTATACGAGCAGTACTTC.

The chain recombines TRBV3-1 (or the pseudogene TRBV3-2) with TRBJ1-2; TRBD1 matches at 9 bases. The junction had 14 bases not matched to a gene; V was cut back by 4 bases and J by 8 bases. This CDR3 region has 16 residues. Looked up from germline, CDR1 is LGHDT and CDR2 is YNNKEL (reference sequence). The CDR3 here is CASSLSLRDRDQGYTF. The CDR3 nucleotides read TGTGCCAGCAGCCTCAGCCTCCGGGACAGGGATCAGGGCTACACCTTC.

This rearrangement joins TRBV5-1 to TRBJ2-3; D may be TRBD1 (5 bases). The CDR3 contains 19 residues. Germline V gene lookup returns CDR1 SGHRS and CDR2 YFSETQ. V gave up 3 bases and J gave up 0 bases, with 23 bases separating them. DNA for the CDR3: TGCGCCAGCAGCTCCTCCATCCACAAGACAGTAGCTAGCACAGATACGCAGTATTTT. Translation gives CASSSSIHKTVASTDTQYF.